This TCR beta chain was sequenced in a study of blood T cell repertoires in COVID-19. Produced via immunoSEQ multiplex PCR; TCRdb's table is partial and in-frame only. This table has 650,000 to 800,000 clones, just under 90% appearing once. CDR1 MNHEY and CDR2 SMNVEV come from the germline V gene (reference sequence). Trimming left V 3 bases short and J 0 bases short, with 21 bases between. This CDR3 has 19 residues. This sequence was found in a woman under 30 with acute or convalescent COVID-19. Material for sequencing was peripheral blood. J is TRBJ1-3 and V is TRBV27; a weak D match, TRBD1 (6 bases). CDR3 region: CASSFSGTRDLFSGNTIYF. The CDR3, as DNA: TGTGCCAGCAGTTTTTCCGGGACAAGGGACCTATTCTCTGGAAACACCATATATTTT.